This entry is about one T cell receptor beta chain. Its antigen remains unidentified. Per-base qualities were not stored, and no clone one base away is much larger. Receptor amplification or capture employed the immunoSEQ multiplex PCR assay. TCRdb obtained this table from immuneACCESS and retained in-frame rearrangements with V and J assigned. These tables miss some clones; where compared with another copy, unresolved V genes account for less than half of the shortfall, and the remainder is unexplained. The sample contains about 59,000 clones, around 94% of them found a single time. The ten largest clonotypes hold just over 2.5% of the sample. The data were taken from a study of T cell changes during pregnancy in multiple sclerosis (dated by TCRdb to the late 2010s). In terms of the full investigation: Changes in the T cell repertoire over the course of pregnancy were examined in this study in women with multiple sclerosis.

Clipping removes 1 base from V and 6 bases from J, with 9 as the unmatched junction base count. The germline V gene (reference sequence) supplies CDR1 SEHNR and CDR2 FQNEAQ. Spanning cysteine to phenylalanine, the CDR3 consists of 17 amino acids. Only the CDR3 region is kept as DNA, spanning 51 bases read in frame from base 1. This specimen consisted of CD8+ T cells from peripheral blood mononuclear cells, obtained after pregnancy. The chain employs TRBV7-9 and TRBJ2-2, with 9 bases in between that match TRBD1. The receptor's source is a female donor with multiple sclerosis, enrolled in a pregnancy study. The CDR3 has the sequence CASSLVARDRDAGELFF. Read as DNA, the sequence is TGTGCCAGCAGCTTAGTCGCCCGGGACAGGGACGCCGGGGAGCTGTTTTTT.